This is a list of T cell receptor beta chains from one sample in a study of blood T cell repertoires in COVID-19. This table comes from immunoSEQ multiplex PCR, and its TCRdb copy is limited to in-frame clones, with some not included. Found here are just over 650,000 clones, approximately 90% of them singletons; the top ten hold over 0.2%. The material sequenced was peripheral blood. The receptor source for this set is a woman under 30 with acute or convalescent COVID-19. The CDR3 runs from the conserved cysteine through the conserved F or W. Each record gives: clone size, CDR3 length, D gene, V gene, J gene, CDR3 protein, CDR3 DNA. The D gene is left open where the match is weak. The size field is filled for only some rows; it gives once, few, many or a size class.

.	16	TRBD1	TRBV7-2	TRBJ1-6	CASSPPRDRLNSPLHF	TGTGCCAGCAGCCCCCCCCGGGACAGATTAAATTCACCCCTCCACTTT
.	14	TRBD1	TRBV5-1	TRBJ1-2	CASSQSTGNYGYTF	TGCGCCAGCAGCCAGTCGACAGGGAACTATGGCTACACCTTC
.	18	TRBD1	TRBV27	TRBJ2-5	CASSSRDRPNVQKETQYF	TGTGCCAGCAGTTCTAGGGACAGGCCCAATGTGCAGAAAGAGACCCAGTACTTC
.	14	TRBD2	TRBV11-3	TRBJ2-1	CASSGTTPYNEQFF	TGTGCCAGCAGTGGGACTACTCCCTACAATGAGCAGTTCTTC
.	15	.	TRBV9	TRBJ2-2	CASSVQGRGAGELFF	TGTGCCAGCAGCGTTCAGGGAAGAGGCGCCGGGGAGCTGTTTTTT
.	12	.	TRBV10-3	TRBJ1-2	CAIRQEWDGYTF	TGTGCCATCCGACAGGAATGGGATGGCTACACCTTC
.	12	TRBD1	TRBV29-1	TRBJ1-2	CSVAGTDYGYTF	TGCAGCGTGGCCGGGACAGATTATGGCTACACCTTC
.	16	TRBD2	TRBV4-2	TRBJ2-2	CASKEPQAGDTGELFF	TGTGCCAGCAAGGAGCCCCAGGCGGGGGACACCGGGGAGCTGTTTTTT
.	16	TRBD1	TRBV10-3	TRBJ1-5	CAISDSSGAGGQPQHF	TGTGCCATCAGTGATTCCTCTGGGGCAGGGGGACAGCCCCAGCATTTT
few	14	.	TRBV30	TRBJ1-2	CAWSVPGEDYGYTF	TGTGCCTGGAGTGTACCGGGGGAGGACTATGGCTACACCTTC
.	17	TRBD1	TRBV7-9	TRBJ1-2	CASSFRDRGRGDYGYTF	TGTGCCAGCAGCTTCCGGGACAGGGGGCGGGGAGACTATGGCTACACCTTC
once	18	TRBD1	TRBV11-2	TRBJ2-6	CASSRGQGPFSGANVLTF	TGTGCCAGCAGTAGGGGACAGGGCCCTTTCTCTGGGGCCAACGTCCTGACTTTC
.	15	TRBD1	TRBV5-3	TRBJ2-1	CARSPDRGPTGRQFF	TGTGCCAGAAGCCCAGACAGGGGCCCTACAGGAAGGCAGTTCTTC
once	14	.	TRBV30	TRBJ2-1	CAWSGRMSYNEQFF	TGTGCCTGGAGTGGGAGAATGTCCTACAATGAGCAGTTCTTC
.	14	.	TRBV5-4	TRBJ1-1	CASSLRQENTEAFF	TGTGCCAGCAGCTTACGACAGGAGAACACTGAAGCTTTCTTT
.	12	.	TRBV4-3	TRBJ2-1	CASSLVGAEQFF	TGCGCCAGCAGCCTTGTGGGGGCTGAGCAGTTCTTC
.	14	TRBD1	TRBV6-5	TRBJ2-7	CASRTGDRNYEQYF	TGTGCCAGCAGGACGGGGGACAGGAATTACGAGCAGTACTTC
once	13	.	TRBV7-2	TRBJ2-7	CASSRLSSYEQYF	TGTGCCAGCAGCCGACTATCGTCCTACGAGCAGTACTTC
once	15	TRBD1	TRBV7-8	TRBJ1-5	CASSLAPGTGQPQHF	TGTGCCAGCAGCTTAGCGCCCGGGACAGGGCAGCCCCAGCATTTT
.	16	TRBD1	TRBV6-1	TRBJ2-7	CASSGRRDSHRYEQYF	TGTGCCAGCAGTGGACGCCGGGACAGCCACCGCTACGAGCAGTACTTC
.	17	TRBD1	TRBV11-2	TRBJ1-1	CASSSRSSGTGDTEAFF	TGTGCCAGCAGCTCACGCAGTTCCGGGACAGGGGACACTGAAGCTTTCTTT
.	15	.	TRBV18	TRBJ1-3	CASSPQTSSGNTIYF	TGTGCCAGCTCACCACAAACATCTTCTGGAAACACCATATATTTT
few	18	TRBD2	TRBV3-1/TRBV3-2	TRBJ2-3	CASSQDLVAGDRLDTQYF	TGTGCCAGCAGCCAAGATCTAGTAGCGGGGGACCGCCTTGATACGCAGTATTTT
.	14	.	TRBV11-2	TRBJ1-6	CASSLDGRVSPLHF	TGTGCCAGCAGCTTGGACGGGCGGGTCTCACCCCTCCACTTT
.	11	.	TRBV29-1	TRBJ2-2	CSVDGAGELFF	TGCAGCGTTGACGGTGCCGGGGAGCTGTTTTTT
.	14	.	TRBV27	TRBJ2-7	CASSLNRYSYEQYF	TGTGCCAGCAGTCTTAACAGGTACTCCTACGAGCAGTACTTC
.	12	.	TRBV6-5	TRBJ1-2	CASRAGVYGYTF	TGTGCCAGCCGGGCAGGGGTCTATGGCTACACCTTC
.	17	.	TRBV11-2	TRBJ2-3	CASSLSAAGWGPDTQYF	TGTGCCAGCAGCTTGTCGGCGGCAGGGTGGGGCCCAGATACGCAGTATTTT